This T cell receptor (beta chain) emerged from a study of T cell responses to AZD1222 COVID-19 vaccine. After removal of 4 bases from V and 3 bases from J, the junction contained 5 bases not matched to a gene. The CDR3 is made up of 17 amino acids. Germline V lookup: CDR1 LGHDT, CDR2 YNNKEL (reference sequence). Profiled with immunoSEQ multiplex PCR; TCRdb holds only in-frame clones, not every one. The sample gives some 130,000 clones, roughly 90% of which show up once; roughly 2% is in the top ten. For this clone: The antigen remains undetermined.

Whole-study findings and limits: Among vaccine-associated CD4 TCRs, coverage spanned spike, with dominance at 160-218 and 743-854.

Sequenced here: peripheral blood, sampled on day 0 of AZD1222 vaccination. J is TRBJ2-1 and V is TRBV3-1 (or the pseudogene TRBV3-2); 14 nucleotides match TRBD2. This sequence was found in an adult in good health. CDR3 in amino acids: CASSPRLAGGIYNEQFF. CDR3 DNA sequence: TGTGCCAGCAGCCCGAGACTAGCGGGGGGGATCTACAATGAGCAGTTCTTC.